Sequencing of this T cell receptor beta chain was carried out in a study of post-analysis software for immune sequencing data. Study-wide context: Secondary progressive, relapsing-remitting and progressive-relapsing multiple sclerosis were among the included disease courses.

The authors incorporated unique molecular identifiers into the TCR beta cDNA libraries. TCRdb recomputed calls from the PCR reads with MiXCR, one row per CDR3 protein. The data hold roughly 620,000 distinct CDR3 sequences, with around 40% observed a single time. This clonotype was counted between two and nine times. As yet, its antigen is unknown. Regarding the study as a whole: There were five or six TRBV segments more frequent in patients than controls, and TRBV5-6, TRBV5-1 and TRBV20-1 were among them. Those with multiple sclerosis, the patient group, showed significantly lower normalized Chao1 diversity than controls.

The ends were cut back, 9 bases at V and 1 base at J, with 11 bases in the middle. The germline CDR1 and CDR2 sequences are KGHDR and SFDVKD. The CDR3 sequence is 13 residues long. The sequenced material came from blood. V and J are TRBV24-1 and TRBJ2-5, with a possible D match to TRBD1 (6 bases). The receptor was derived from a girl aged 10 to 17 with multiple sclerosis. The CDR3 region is CATRDTLQETQYF. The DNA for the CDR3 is TGTGCCACCCGGGACACCCTCCAAGAGACCCAGTACTTC.